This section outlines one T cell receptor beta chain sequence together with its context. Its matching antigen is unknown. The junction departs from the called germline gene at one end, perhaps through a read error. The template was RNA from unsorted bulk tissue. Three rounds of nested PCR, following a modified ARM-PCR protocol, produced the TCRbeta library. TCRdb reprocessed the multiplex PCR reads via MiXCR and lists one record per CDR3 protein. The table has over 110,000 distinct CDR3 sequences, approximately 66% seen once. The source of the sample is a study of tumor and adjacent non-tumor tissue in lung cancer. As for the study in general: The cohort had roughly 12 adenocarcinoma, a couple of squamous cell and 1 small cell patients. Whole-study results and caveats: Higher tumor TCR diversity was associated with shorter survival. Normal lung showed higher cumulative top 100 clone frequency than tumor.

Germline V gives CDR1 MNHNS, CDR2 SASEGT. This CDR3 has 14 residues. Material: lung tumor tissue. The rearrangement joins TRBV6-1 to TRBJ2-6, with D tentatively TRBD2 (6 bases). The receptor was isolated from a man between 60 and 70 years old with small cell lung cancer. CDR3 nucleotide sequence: TGTGCCAACAGTGAAGCTGGGACTGCCAACGTCCTGACTTTC. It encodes CANSEAGTANVLTF.